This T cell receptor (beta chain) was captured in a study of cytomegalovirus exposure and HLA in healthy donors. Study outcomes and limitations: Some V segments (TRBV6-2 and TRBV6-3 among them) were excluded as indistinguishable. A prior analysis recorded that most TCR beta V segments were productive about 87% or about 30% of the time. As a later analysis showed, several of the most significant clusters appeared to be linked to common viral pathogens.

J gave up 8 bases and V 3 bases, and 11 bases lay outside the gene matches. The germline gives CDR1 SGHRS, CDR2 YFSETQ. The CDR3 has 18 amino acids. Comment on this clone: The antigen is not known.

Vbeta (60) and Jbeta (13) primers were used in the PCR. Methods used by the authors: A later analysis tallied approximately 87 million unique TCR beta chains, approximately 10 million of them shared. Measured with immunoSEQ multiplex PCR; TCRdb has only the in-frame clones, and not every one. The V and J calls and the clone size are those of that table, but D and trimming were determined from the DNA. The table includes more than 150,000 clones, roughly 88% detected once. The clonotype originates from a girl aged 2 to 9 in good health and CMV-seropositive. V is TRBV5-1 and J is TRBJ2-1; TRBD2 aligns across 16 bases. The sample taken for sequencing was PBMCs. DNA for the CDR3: TGCGCCAGCAGCTCCCCGGGACTAGCGGGAGGGCCGGGGGATGAGCAGTTCTTC. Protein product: CASSSPGLAGGPGDEQFF.